Below, 22 T cell receptor beta chains from the same sample are listed, as sequenced in a study of blood T cell repertoires in COVID-19 (dated by TCRdb to 2019 to 2021). The library was made by the immunoSEQ multiplex PCR assay. This is the immuneACCESS table as TCRdb keeps it, with only in-frame sequences that have V and J called. A part of the clones is gone; compared with another copy, unresolved V genes explain less than half, and the rest is unexplained. In all, the sample holds just over 650,000 clones, and just under 90% of those were seen once. The ten largest clones represent more than 0.25% of the sample. Sequencing was done on a sample of peripheral blood. Receptor source: a woman under 30 with acute or convalescent COVID-19.

V usage is TRBV15 and J usage is TRBJ1-5, with a tentative D call TRBD1 (5 bases). The CDR3 covers 19 residues. Germline values: CDR1 LNHNV, CDR2 YYDKDF (reference sequence). Trimming shortened V by 4 bases and J by 4 bases, and 26 bases separated the two germline ends. DNA for the CDR3: TGTGCCACCAGCATACTCCCCGGGCGGGGGTTCGGAGGGAATCAGCCCCAGCATTTT. Translating gives CATSILPGRGFGGNQPQHF. The whole variable domain, filled in from reference TRBV15 and TRBJ1-5, reads DAMVIQNPRYQVTQFGKPVTLSCSQTLNHNVMYWYQQKSSQAPKLLFHYYDKDFNNEADTPDNFQSRRPNTSFCFLDIRSPGLGDTAMYLCATSILPGRGFGGNQPQHFGDGTRLSIL.

Concerning this clone: This sample also contains other DNA sequences that code for the same CDR3. The chain couples TRBV19 to TRBJ2-7, with D perhaps matching TRBD1 (6 bases). The germline gives CDR1 LNHDA, CDR2 SQIVND (reference sequence). The CDR3 has 14 amino acids. The ends were cut back, 3 bases at V and 4 bases at J, with 13 bases in the middle. CDR3 in DNA: TGTGCCAGTAGTATCGGGGCAGGGGAGTACGAGCAGTACTTC. It is translated as CASSIGAGEYEQYF.

The chain couples TRBV7-4 to TRBJ2-3; TRBD2 agrees at 14 bases. The ends lost 11 bases at V and 0 bases at J; junction bases unmatched: 7. The CDR3 covers 16 residues. Germline lookup yields CDR1 SGHVT and CDR2 SQSDAQ. DNA for the CDR3: TGTGCCGGGGGACTAGCGGGGGAATCTAGCACAGATACGCAGTATTTT. It specifies CAGGLAGESSTDTQYF.

CDR3 loop: CATSDLAGENTGELFF. In DNA form, the CDR3 reads TGTGCCACCAGTGATCTAGCGGGGGAGAACACCGGGGAGCTGTTTTTT. The genes are TRBV24-1 and TRBJ2-2; 10 bases are shared with TRBD2. The CDR3 runs 16 residues. Germline V gene lookup returns CDR1 KGHDR and CDR2 SFDVKD. Germline trimming cut 3 bases from V and 1 base from J; bases unmatched to any gene: 1.

The chain combines TRBV19 with TRBJ2-1; maybe TRBD2 (5 bases). The CDR3 length is 15 residues. The V gene lost 2 bases and the J gene lost 2 bases, with 10 bases spanning the gap. The germline V gene has CDR1 LNHDA and CDR2 SQIVND (reference sequence). DNA of the CDR3: TGTGCCAGTAGTATACGAGGGAGTACCTACAATGAGCAGTTCTTC. Encoded protein: CASSIRGSTYNEQFF.

The gene calls are TRBV6-5 and TRBJ1-5; tentatively, D is TRBD1 (5 bases). With 7 bases removed from V and 5 bases from J, the gap between germline ends came to 15 bases. Germline V lookup: CDR1 MNHEY, CDR2 SVGAGI. The CDR3 loop spans 14 amino acids. The DNA of the CDR3 is TGTGCCAGCAATAACATTAGGGGCCATCAGCCCCAGCATTTT. Translation: CASNNIRGHQPQHF.

The chain is built from TRBV18 and TRBJ1-1; no reliable D call. The CDR3 is made up of 15 amino acids. Deletions cut 3 bases from V and 3 bases from J, with 14 bases between. Germline values: CDR1 KGHSH, CDR2 LQKENI. The CDR3 coding sequence is TGTGCCAGCTCACCTACACATCTTGCGGACACTGAAGCTTTCTTT. Translation: CASSPTHLADTEAFF.

This clone came up a few times. This chain uses TRBV4-2 with TRBJ1-3; D gene unclear. The germline V gene encodes CDR1 LGHNA and CDR2 YNFKEQ. The V end was cut by 1 base, the J end by 3 bases, with 16 bases between. This CDR3 contains 17 residues. The CDR3 loop is CASSQVLASDGGNTIYF. CDR3 DNA: TGTGCCAGCAGCCAAGTACTTGCTAGCGACGGTGGAAACACCATATATTTT.

This clone showed up just once. The chain couples TRBV19 to TRBJ1-5, with a possible D match to TRBD1 (5 bases). CDR1 is LNHDA and CDR2 is SQIVND in the germline V gene (reference sequence). With 1 base removed from V and 8 bases from J, the gap between germline ends came to 12 bases. The CDR3 totals 14 residues. As DNA, the CDR3 is TGTGCCAGTAGTATAGGGGGGGGATGGGAGCCCCAGCATTTT. It is translated as CASSIGGGWEPQHF.

The V and J genes are TRBV24-1 and TRBJ2-3, with D uncertain. The CDR3 is 13 amino acids. Trimming left V 3 bases short and J 3 bases short, with 6 bases between. Germline V lookup: CDR1 KGHDR, CDR2 SFDVKD. The chain's CDR3 is CATSDARTDTQYF. The CDR3 DNA is TGTGCCACCAGTGATGCACGGACAGATACGCAGTATTTT.

The CDR3 bases are TGTGCCAGCAGCAAAGACGAAACGGTTTCTAGCACAGATACGCAGTATTTT. Its protein product is CASSKDETVSSTDTQYF. The gene calls are TRBV21-1 and TRBJ2-3; the table's D call, TRBD2, has no DNA check behind it. TRBV21-1 corresponds to a pseudogene. The CDR3 has 17 amino acids.

The chain joins TRBV4-3 to TRBJ2-3; the D gene is possibly TRBD1 (6 bases). V lost 4 bases and J 2 bases, leaving 13 bases between the germline ends. The CDR3 is 15 residues long. The germline CDR1 and CDR2 sequences are LGHNA and YSLEER. The CDR3 sequence: CASSPGQYATDTQYF. In DNA form, the CDR3 reads TGCGCCAGCAGCCCAGGACAGTACGCCACAGATACGCAGTATTTT.

V gene TRBV6-5 combines with J gene TRBJ1-2; 9 bases fit TRBD1. Germline CDR1 reads MNHEY; CDR2 reads SVGAGI. The J segment lost 6 bases and the V segment lost 5 bases, leaving 4 bases of the junction unmatched. This CDR3 contains 13 residues. The CDR3 DNA is TGTGCCAGCAGTATCCGGACAGGGGATGGCTACACCTTC. It is translated as CASSIRTGDGYTF.

This clone showed up just a few times. CDR3 DNA: TGCGCCAGCAGCCAAGATGGGCCTGCAGGGATAGGTGAGCAGTTCTTC. Its protein is CASSQDGPAGIGEQFF. The V gene is TRBV4-3, the J gene TRBJ2-1; the D gene is possibly TRBD1 (5 bases). The ends were cut back, 0 bases at V and 9 bases at J, with 18 bases in the middle. The germline gives CDR1 LGHNA, CDR2 YSLEER. The length of the CDR3 is 16 residues.

The gene calls are TRBV11-2 and TRBJ2-3; 9 nucleotides agree with TRBD1. This CDR3 region has 15 residues. J lost 1 base, V lost 4 bases, and 3 bases had no gene match. CDR1 is SGHAT, CDR2 FQNNGV, per germline. The DNA for the CDR3 is TGTGCCAGCAGCTCCTGGGACAGGGGCACAGATACGCAGTATTTT. This translates into CASSSWDRGTDTQYF.

Written as DNA, the CDR3 is TGCGCCAGCAGCTTGGATACAGCCCGGGGCACTGAAGCTTTCTTT. It yields the protein CASSLDTARGTEAFF. The rearrangement links TRBV5-1 to TRBJ1-1; the D is unclear. Deletions cut 0 bases from V and 4 bases from J, with 13 bases between. The germline V gene encodes CDR1 SGHRS and CDR2 YFSETQ. The CDR3 loop spans 15 amino acids.

As concerns this clone: This may be a read error, as it is one base from a much larger clone. V gene TRBV9 combines with J gene TRBJ1-1; 9 bases fit TRBD1. J lost 3 bases, V lost 3 bases, and 0 bases had no gene match. The CDR3 contains 13 residues. Germline-derived CDR1 and CDR2 are SGDLS and YYNGEE. The CDR3 sequence: CASSGTGDTEAFF. The DNA of the CDR3 is TGTGCCAGCAGCGGGACAGGGGACACTGAAGCTTTCTTT.

J is TRBJ2-7 and V is TRBV14; D call uncertain. Germline loops: CDR1 SGHDN, CDR2 FVKESK. This CDR3 region has 11 residues. Trimming left V 0 bases short and J 6 bases short, with 3 bases between. CDR3 DNA sequence: TGTGCCAGCAGCCAAGACGGCGAGCAGTACTTC. Translation gives CASSQDGEQYF. Combining the CDR3 with reference TRBV14 and TRBJ2-7 gives the whole variable domain EAGVTQFPSHSVIEKGQTVTLRCDPISGHDNLYWYRRVMGKEIKFLLHFVKESKQDESGMPNNRFLAERTGGTYSTLKVQPAELEDSGVYFCASSQDGEQYFGPGTRLTVT.

The V gene is TRBV6-2 or TRBV6-3, the J gene TRBJ2-5; 14 bases are shared with TRBD2. This CDR3 comprises 17 residues. The trim removed 6 bases at V and 2 bases at J, leaving 8 bases unmatched. Germline values: CDR1 MNHEY, CDR2 SVGEGT. CDR3 amino acids: CASSPRTSGGQQETQYF. Here the CDR3 DNA reads TGTGCCAGCAGCCCCCGGACTAGCGGGGGGCAACAAGAGACCCAGTACTTC.

The chain has TRBV28 and TRBJ2-3, with a tentative D call TRBD1 (5 bases). Trimming left V 3 bases short and J 2 bases short, with 12 bases between. CDR3 length: 15 residues. Germline lookup yields CDR1 MDHEN and CDR2 SYDVKM. This CDR3 is CASSLPQGNTDTQYF. DNA for the CDR3: TGTGCCAGCAGTTTGCCGCAGGGTAACACAGATACGCAGTATTTT.

The CDR3 spells CASSQELLANTGELFF. CDR3 nucleotide sequence: TGTGCCAGCAGCCAAGAGCTACTTGCGAACACCGGGGAGCTGTTTTTT. This chain connects TRBV4-2 to TRBJ2-2, with D unclear. V was trimmed by 0 bases and J by 0 bases, leaving 8 bases between them. CDR3 length: 16 amino acids. From germline, CDR1 is LGHNA and CDR2 YNFKEQ.

The J gene is TRBJ1-5, the V gene TRBV27; D not certain. Germline-derived CDR1 and CDR2 are MNHEY and SMNVEV (reference sequence). Deletions cut 4 bases from V and 1 base from J, with 11 bases between. CDR3 size: 15 residues. The DNA of the CDR3 is TGTGCCAGCAGTTCTAACAGAGTCAGCAATCAGCCCCAGCATTTT. Protein sequence: CASSSNRVSNQPQHF.